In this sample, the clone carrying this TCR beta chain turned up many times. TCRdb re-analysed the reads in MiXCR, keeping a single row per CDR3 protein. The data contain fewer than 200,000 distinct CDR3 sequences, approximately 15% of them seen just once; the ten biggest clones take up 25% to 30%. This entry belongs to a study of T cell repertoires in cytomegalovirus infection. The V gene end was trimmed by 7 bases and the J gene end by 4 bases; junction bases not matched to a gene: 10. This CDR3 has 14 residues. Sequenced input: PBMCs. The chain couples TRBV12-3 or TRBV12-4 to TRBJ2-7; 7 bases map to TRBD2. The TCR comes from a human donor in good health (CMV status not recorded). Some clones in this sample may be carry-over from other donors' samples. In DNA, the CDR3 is TGTGCCAGCACCTGGGGGGGAGAAGAGTACGAGCAGTACTTC. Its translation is CASTWGGEEYEQYF.